The text below deals with one T cell receptor beta chain. Its antigen is still unknown. TCRdb re-called the reads through MiXCR, storing one row per CDR3 protein. The data show 550,000 to 700,000 distinct CDR3 sequences, roughly 43% seen once. Germline trimming cut 4 bases from V and 10 bases from J; bases unmatched to any gene: 12. The CDR3 totals 17 residues. CDR1 is SGHTA, CDR2 FQGNSA, per germline. This specimen comes from a study of T cell repertoires in cytomegalovirus infection. The material was cultured PBMCs, obtained from culture after CMV antigen stimulation. The rearrangement uses TRBV7-2 and TRBJ2-1; 14 bases match TRBD2. This receptor was identified in a human donor in good health (CMV status not recorded). Some clones in this sample may be carry-over from other donors' samples. In DNA form, the CDR3 reads TGTGCCAGCAGCTCGCTACCGGGACTAGCGGGAGTCGGGGAGCAGTTCTTC. This sequence encodes CASSSLPGLAGVGEQFF.